Listed here are 11 T cell receptor beta chains from one sample, sequenced in a study of cytomegalovirus exposure and HLA in healthy donors (dated by TCRdb to about 2017). Receptor amplification or capture employed the immunoSEQ multiplex PCR assay. For the multiplex PCR, a mixture combining 60 forward primers for TCR Vbeta segments and 13 reverse primers for TCR Jbeta segments was used. This is the immuneACCESS table as TCRdb keeps it, with only in-frame sequences that have V and J called. A part of the clones is gone; compared with another copy, unresolved V genes explain less than half, and the rest is unexplained. This sample comprises around 170,000 clones, approximately 83% of them detected only once. The ten largest clonotypes hold less than 2% of the sample. Sequenced sample: PBMCs. The receptors were sampled from a woman aged 18-29 years in good health and CMV-seronegative.

Remarks on this clone: The junction departs from germline at one end; a sequencing error may be responsible. This CDR3 is CASSVDRGFYEQYF. For the CDR3, the DNA is TGTGCCAGTAGTGTAGACAGGGGATTCTACGAGCAGTACTTC. The chain combines TRBV19 with TRBJ2-7; 8 bases line up with TRBD1. The CDR3 is 14 amino acids. Germline CDR1 LNHDA, CDR2 SQIVND (reference sequence).

The gene calls are TRBV30 and TRBJ1-2; 8 bases line up with TRBD1. The germline V gene encodes CDR1 GTSNPN and CDR2 SVGIG (reference sequence). CDR3 length: 14 amino acids. V was pared by 3 bases and J by 6 bases, with 9 bases of the junction left unmatched. The CDR3: CAWRDRVALDGYTF. In DNA, the CDR3 is TGTGCCTGGAGGGACAGGGTCGCCCTGGATGGCTACACCTTC.

The chain is built from TRBV6-1 and TRBJ1-1; D remains ambiguous. Germline-derived CDR1 and CDR2 are MNHNS and SASEGT. The CDR3 extends over 11 amino acids. The V and J ends lost 7 bases and 7 bases respectively, with 10 bases between them. The CDR3 coding sequence is TGTGCCAGCAATTCCGGGGTTGAAGCTTTCTTT. Protein sequence: CASNSGVEAFF.

The chain couples TRBV5-1 to TRBJ1-2; possibly TRBD1 for D (5 bases). There are 14 residues in the CDR3. V was pared by 4 bases and J by 2 bases, with 12 bases between. Germline CDR1 and CDR2: SGHRS and YFSETQ. The CDR3 coding sequence is TGCGCCAGCAGCGCACAGGAGGGAAACTATGGCTACACCTTC. Encoded protein: CASSAQEGNYGYTF.

This clone was detected only once. The CDR3 DNA reads as TGTGCCAGTAGTCTCCTGACACCGAACACTGAAGCTTTCTTT. Its protein product is CASSLLTPNTEAFF. V gene TRBV19 combines with J gene TRBJ1-1; D is uncertain. V was clipped by 5 bases and J by 1 base, with 11 bases between them. CDR3 length: 14 amino acids. Germline CDR1 LNHDA, CDR2 SQIVND (reference sequence).

The chain has TRBV4-2 and TRBJ2-7; the match to TRBD2 covers 10 bases. The V and J ends lost 2 bases and 2 bases, in that order; junction bases with no gene match: 6. The CDR3 spans 16 residues. CDR1 and CDR2 from the germline V gene are LGHNA and YNFKEQ. CDR3 region: CASSQQSSGGAYEQYF. The CDR3 bases are TGTGCCAGCAGCCAACAGTCCAGCGGGGGGGCCTACGAGCAGTACTTC.

This chain's CDR3 is CASSYQRDRGEQYF. The CDR3 region has the DNA TGTGCCAGCAGTTACCAAAGGGACAGGGGCGAGCAGTACTTC. The rearrangement uses TRBV6-5 and TRBJ2-7; 10 bases are a match to TRBD1. CDR1 MNHEY and CDR2 SVGAGI come from the germline V gene. CDR3 size: 14 residues. J lost 6 bases, V lost 2 bases, and 4 bases had no gene match.

The chain links TRBV5-1 to TRBJ1-4; 9 nucleotides line up with TRBD1. Unmatched junction bases numbered 12, after V lost 4 bases and J lost 5 bases. Germline V gives CDR1 SGHRS, CDR2 YFSETQ. The CDR3 runs 17 residues. The DNA for the CDR3 is TGCGCCAGCAGCCCCAAAGCCGGGACAGGGAGGAATGAAAAACTGTTTTTT. This sequence encodes CASSPKAGTGRNEKLFF.

The rearrangement links TRBV6-6 to TRBJ2-3; 10 nucleotides agree with TRBD1. The CDR3 extends over 15 amino acids. The ends lost 6 bases at V and 6 bases at J; junction bases unmatched: 9. Germline values: CDR1 MNHNY, CDR2 SVGAGI (reference sequence). The CDR3 sequence: CASSRQTGGRDTQYF. The CDR3, as DNA: TGTGCCAGCAGCCGCCAGACAGGGGGCAGGGATACGCAGTATTTT.

This chain joins TRBV30 and TRBJ2-5; weak D call: TRBD2 (6 bases). CDR3 length: 15 amino acids. V was clipped by 0 bases and J by 7 bases, with 18 bases between them. Germline CDR1 and CDR2: GTSNPN and SVGIG (reference sequence). For the CDR3, the DNA is TGTGCCTGGAGTGTCGCCGTTGGGCCGGAGGGGACCCAGTACTTC. The encoded protein is CAWSVAVGPEGTQYF.

The rearrangement links TRBV11-3 to TRBJ2-7; D unresolved. Germline V CDR1 and CDR2: SGHNT, YENEEA. The CDR3 runs 13 residues. V was pared by 4 bases and J by 3 bases, with 10 bases between. The CDR3 coding sequence is TGTGCCAGCAGCTCCTTAGATAGCTACGAGCAGTACTTC. Translated: CASSSLDSYEQYF.